The 9 T cell receptor beta chains below all came from one sample that was sequenced in a study of blood T cells in healthy people across ages. The use of a sample-barcoded 5' primer and a J-beta primer mix characterized a second PCR of 7 to 11 cycles. TCRdb independently ran MiXCR on the 5' RACE reads; one entry per CDR3 protein. The repertoire includes about 1.6 million distinct CDR3 sequences, 30% to 35% of them detected once, and around 11% sits in the top ten. Input material: blood. All receptors derive from a woman in her twenties or thirties in good health.

This chain connects TRBV5-1 to TRBJ2-1; 12 bases align to TRBD2. V shed 1 base and J 8 bases; nucleotides not matched to a gene: 7. The CDR3 runs 16 residues. From germline, CDR1 is SGHRS and CDR2 YFSETQ. DNA of the CDR3: TGCGCCAGCAGCTTGCCGAGACTAGCGGGAGCGCATGAGCAGTTCTTC. Amino acid sequence: CASSLPRLAGAHEQFF.

The J gene is TRBJ2-2, the V gene TRBV20-1, with D possibly TRBD2 on 6 matching bases. The CDR3 totals 16 residues. Trimming removed 2 bases from V and 0 bases from J, with 13 bases in between. CDR1 and CDR2 (germline): DFQATT, SNEGSKA (reference sequence). The CDR3 protein is CSARRPGLSNTGELFF. DNA of the CDR3: TGCAGTGCTAGACGTCCGGGACTTTCGAACACCGGGGAGCTGTTTTTT.

This sequence joins TRBV5-6 and TRBJ2-1; no definite D call. This CDR3 has 13 residues. From germline, CDR1 is SGHDT and CDR2 YYEEEE. V was clipped by 0 bases and J by 9 bases, with 10 bases between them. The CDR3 DNA reads TGTGCCAGCAGCTTGGCCACACAGAGTGAGCAGTTCTTC. It translates to CASSLATQSEQFF.

This clonotype was counted between two and nine times. V is TRBV4-2 and J is TRBJ2-3, with 7 bases identical to TRBD2. Per germline, CDR1 LGHNA and CDR2 YNFKEQ. The CDR3 extends over 16 amino acids. Losses at the gene ends were 4 bases for V and 2 bases for J; bases not matched to a gene: 9. CDR3 protein: CASSRRSGTNTDTQYF. CDR3 nucleotide sequence: TGTGCCAGCAGCCGGCGGAGCGGGACGAACACAGATACGCAGTATTTT.

The rearrangement joins TRBV12-3 or TRBV12-4 to TRBJ1-4, with D hard to call. Trimming removed 6 bases from V and 7 bases from J, with 6 bases in between. This CDR3 has 11 amino acids. The CDR3 spells CASSATEKLFF. CDR3 DNA sequence: TGTGCCAGCAGCGCCACTGAAAAACTGTTTTTT.

The table lists this clonotype with many counts. The gene calls are TRBV6-6 and TRBJ2-5; the D gene is possibly TRBD1 (6 bases). V was cut by 0 bases and J by 5 bases, with 10 bases left in between. The CDR3 length is 14 residues. Germline V gene data show CDR1 as MNHNY and CDR2 as SVGAGI (reference sequence). Here the CDR3 DNA reads TGTGCCAGCAGTTACTCGGAGAGGGGGGAGACCCAGTACTTC. This codes for CASSYSERGETQYF.

The genes are TRBV4-1 and TRBJ1-2, with a tentative D call TRBD1 (6 bases). Germline CDR1 reads MGHRA; CDR2 reads YSYEKL. This CDR3 spans 16 amino acids. Trimming left V 1 base short and J 4 bases short, with 16 bases between. The CDR3 region is CASSQGFRGTIYGYTF. The CDR3 DNA sequence: TGCGCCAGCAGCCAAGGCTTCAGGGGAACAATCTATGGCTACACCTTC.

A few counts support this clonotype. The chain carries TRBV27 and TRBJ1-4, with D uncertain. The V gene's germline CDR1 is MNHEY and CDR2 SMNVEV (reference sequence). Trimming pared 3 bases from V and 0 bases from J, leaving 5 bases between. The CDR3 is 14 residues long. Here the CDR3 DNA reads TGTGCCAGCAGTTTTACAGCAACTAATGAAAAACTGTTTTTT. This codes for CASSFTATNEKLFF.

This clonotype was seen more than once but under ten times. This rearrangement joins TRBV20-1 to TRBJ1-1; D call uncertain. The CDR3 is 14 amino acids. With 3 bases removed from V and 1 base from J, the gap between germline ends came to 12 bases. CDR1 is DFQATT, CDR2 SNEGSKA, per germline (reference sequence). CDR3 bases: TGCAGTGCTAGGCGTCCGGTTCGGAACACTGAAGCTTTCTTT. This encodes CSARRPVRNTEAFF.